A single sample gave rise to the 8 T cell receptor beta chains below, sequenced in a study of low-dose radiotherapy and immunotherapy resistance in tumors (dated by TCRdb to 2022 to 2024). Superscript III and a set of TRAV- and TRBV-specific primers were used to synthesize first-strand cDNA, so that both TCRalpha and TCRbeta chains were covered. TCRs were amplified for 20 to 25 PCR cycles with Phusion, using a constant-region primer paired with the adapter attached to the V primers. The public reads were reanalyzed by TCRdb: fastp trimming at Q25, MiXCR alignment, in-frame beta chains only. Rows matching on CDR3 protein sequence are summarized as one entry with the most common DNA and genes. The sample yields about 15,000 distinct CDR3 sequences; 60% were counted once. Approximately 8% of the sample lies in the top ten. The origin of the receptors is a human donor with advanced metastatic prostate, ovarian, gallbladder or colorectal cancer (not recorded which). This table probably holds off-target reads from a library built for another chain.

The V and J genes are TRBV28 and TRBJ2-2; D not resolved. Trimming took 6 bases from V and 2 from J, leaving 10 bases between them. The CDR3 contains 14 residues. Germline V gene sequence: CDR1 MDHEN, CDR2 SYDVKM. CDR3 sequence: CASSTDGNTGELFF. Here the CDR3 DNA reads TGTGCCAGCAGCACGGACGGTAACACCGGGGAGCTGTTTTTT.

The V and J genes are TRBV3-1 and TRBJ2-5; 10 bases match TRBD2. The CDR3 is made up of 15 amino acids. V was clipped by 4 bases and J by 5 bases; unmatched bases: 7. CDR1 and CDR2 from the germline V gene are LGHDT and YNNKEL (reference sequence). The CDR3 sequence is CASSRTSGQRETQYF. In DNA, the CDR3 is TGTGCCAGCAGCCGGACTAGCGGCCAAAGGGAGACCCAGTACTTC.

This clonotype was picked up a small number of times. This chain connects TRBV6-5 to TRBJ2-4; D ambiguous. This CDR3 comprises 12 residues. Trimming took 6 bases from V and 4 from J, leaving 7 bases between them. Germline V gene sequence: CDR1 MNHEY, CDR2 SVGAGI. The CDR3 region has the DNA TGTGCCAGCAGATCGGGTAAAAACATTCAGTACTTC. Protein: CASRSGKNIQYF.

The chain is built from TRBV28 and TRBJ2-5, with D uncertain. V lost 4 bases and J lost 4, with 13 bases in between. This CDR3 has 14 residues. Per the germline V gene, CDR1 is MDHEN and CDR2 is SYDVKM. The CDR3 here is CASSSSSEGETQYF. The CDR3 DNA reads TGTGCCAGCAGTTCCTCTTCCGAAGGAGAGACCCAGTACTTC.

The rearrangement links TRBV28 to TRBJ1-1; D not resolved. This CDR3 spans 11 amino acids. CDR1 is MDHEN and CDR2 is SYDVKM in the germline V gene. V gave up 8 bases and J gave up 4 bases, with 8 bases separating them. The CDR3 DNA sequence: TGTGCCAGCCCATTGGGCACTGAAGCTTTCTTT. Translated, it gives CASPLGTEAFF.

The J gene is TRBJ2-7, the V gene TRBV28; no clear D. Looked up from germline, CDR1 is MDHEN and CDR2 is SYDVKM. The V end lost 3 bases, the J end lost 2 bases, and 14 bases lay between the germline ends. The CDR3 totals 15 residues. CDR3 coding DNA: TGTGCCAGCAGTTTGTTGTCCGGTGGAACCTACGAGCAGTACTTC. This sequence encodes CASSLLSGGTYEQYF.

This clonotype was picked up a small number of times. J is TRBJ2-5 and V is TRBV7-2, with 11 bases identical to TRBD2. The CDR3 loop spans 15 amino acids. With 2 bases clipped from V and 4 bases from J, the junction kept 3 bases outside the gene matches. Germline assignment: CDR1 SGHTA and CDR2 FQGNSA. In DNA form, the CDR3 reads TGTGCCAGCAGCTTATTCCTAGCGGGAGGAGAGACCCAGTACTTC. This codes for CASSLFLAGGETQYF.

The chain employs TRBV20-1 and TRBJ2-5; 11 nucleotides agree with TRBD1. Germline V gene lookup returns CDR1 DFQATT and CDR2 SNEGSKA (reference sequence). The CDR3 covers 13 residues. J gave up 5 bases and V 8 bases, and 7 bases lay outside the gene matches. Written as DNA, the CDR3 is TGCAGTAGGGACAGGGGGGTCGGGGAGACCCAGTACTTC. Its protein is CSRDRGVGETQYF.